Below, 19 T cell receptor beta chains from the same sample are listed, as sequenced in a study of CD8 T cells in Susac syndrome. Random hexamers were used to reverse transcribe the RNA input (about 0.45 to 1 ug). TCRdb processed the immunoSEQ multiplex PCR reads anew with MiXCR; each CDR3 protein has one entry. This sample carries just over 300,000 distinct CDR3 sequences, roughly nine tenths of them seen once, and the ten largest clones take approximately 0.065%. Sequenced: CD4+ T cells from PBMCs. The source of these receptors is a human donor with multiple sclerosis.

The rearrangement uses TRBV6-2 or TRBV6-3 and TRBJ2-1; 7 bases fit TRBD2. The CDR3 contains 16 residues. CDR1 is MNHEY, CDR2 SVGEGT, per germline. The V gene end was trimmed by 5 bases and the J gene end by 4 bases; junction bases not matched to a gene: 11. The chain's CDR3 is CASSAGGTKVYNEQFF. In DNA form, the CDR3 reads TGTGCCAGCAGTGCTGGCGGGACTAAGGTATACAATGAGCAGTTCTTC.

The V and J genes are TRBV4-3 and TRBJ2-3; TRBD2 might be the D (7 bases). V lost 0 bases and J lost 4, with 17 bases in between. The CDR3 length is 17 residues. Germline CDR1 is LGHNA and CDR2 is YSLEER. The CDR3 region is CASSQEAAGAGSDTQYF. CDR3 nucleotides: TGCGCCAGCAGCCAAGAAGCGGCGGGGGCAGGATCAGATACGCAGTATTTT.

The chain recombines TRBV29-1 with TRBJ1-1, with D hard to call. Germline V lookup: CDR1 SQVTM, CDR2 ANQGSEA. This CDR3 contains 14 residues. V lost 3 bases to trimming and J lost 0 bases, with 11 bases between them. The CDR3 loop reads CSVDSGVLNTEAFF. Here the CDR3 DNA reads TGCAGCGTTGATTCTGGAGTGCTGAACACTGAAGCTTTCTTT.

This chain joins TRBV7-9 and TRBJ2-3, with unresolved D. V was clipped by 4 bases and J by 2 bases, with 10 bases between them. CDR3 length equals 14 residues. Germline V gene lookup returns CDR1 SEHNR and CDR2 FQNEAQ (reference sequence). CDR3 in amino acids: CASSSNVLTDTQYF. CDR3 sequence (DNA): TGTGCCAGCAGCTCAAATGTCCTCACAGATACGCAGTATTTT.

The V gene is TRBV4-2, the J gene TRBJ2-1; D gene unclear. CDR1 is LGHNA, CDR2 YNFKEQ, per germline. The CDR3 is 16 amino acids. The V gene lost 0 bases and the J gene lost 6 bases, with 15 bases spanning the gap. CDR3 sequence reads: CASSQEAQAEFNEQFF. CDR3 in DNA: TGTGCCAGCAGCCAAGAAGCGCAAGCCGAATTCAATGAGCAGTTCTTC.

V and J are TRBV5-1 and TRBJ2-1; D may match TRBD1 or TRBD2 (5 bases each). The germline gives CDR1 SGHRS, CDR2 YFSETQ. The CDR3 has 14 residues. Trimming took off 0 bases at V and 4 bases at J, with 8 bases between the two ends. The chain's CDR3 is CASSLGDLYNEQFF. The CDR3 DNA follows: TGCGCCAGCAGCTTGGGGGACCTTTACAATGAGCAGTTCTTC. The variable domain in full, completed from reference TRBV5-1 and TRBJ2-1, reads KAGVTQTPRYLIKTRGQQVTLSCSPISGHRSVSWYQQTPGQGLQFLFEYFSETQRNKGNFPGRFSGRQFSNSRSEMNVSTLELGDSALYLCASSLGDLYNEQFFGPGTRLTVL.

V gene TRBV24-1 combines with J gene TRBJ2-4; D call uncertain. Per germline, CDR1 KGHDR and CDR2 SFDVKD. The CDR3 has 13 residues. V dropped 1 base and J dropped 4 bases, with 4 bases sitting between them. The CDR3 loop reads CATSDLLKNIQYF. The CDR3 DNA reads TGTGCCACCAGTGATTTACTGAAAAACATTCAGTACTTC.

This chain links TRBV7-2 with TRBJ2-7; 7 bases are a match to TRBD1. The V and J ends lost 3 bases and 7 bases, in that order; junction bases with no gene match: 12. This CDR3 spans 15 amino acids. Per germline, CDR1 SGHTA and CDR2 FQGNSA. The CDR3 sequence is CASSFLSRGREEQYF. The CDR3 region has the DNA TGTGCCAGCAGCTTTCTCTCCAGGGGGAGAGAGGAGCAGTACTTC.

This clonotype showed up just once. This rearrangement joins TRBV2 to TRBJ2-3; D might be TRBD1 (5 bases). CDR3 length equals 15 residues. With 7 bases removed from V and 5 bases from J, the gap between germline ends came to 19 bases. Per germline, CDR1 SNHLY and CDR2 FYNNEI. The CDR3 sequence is CASIRGRVTRDTQYF. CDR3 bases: TGTGCCAGCATAAGGGGCCGGGTAACAAGAGATACGCAGTATTTT.

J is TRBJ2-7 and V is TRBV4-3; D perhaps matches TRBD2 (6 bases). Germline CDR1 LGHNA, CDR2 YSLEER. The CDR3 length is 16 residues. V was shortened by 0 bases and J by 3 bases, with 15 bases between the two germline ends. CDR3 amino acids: CASSQDSLALIYEQYF. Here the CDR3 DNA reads TGCGCCAGCAGCCAAGATTCACTAGCCCTTATCTACGAGCAGTACTTC.

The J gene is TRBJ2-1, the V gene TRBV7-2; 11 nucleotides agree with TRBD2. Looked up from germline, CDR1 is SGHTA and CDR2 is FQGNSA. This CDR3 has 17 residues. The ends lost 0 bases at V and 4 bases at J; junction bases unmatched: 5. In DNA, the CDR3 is TGTGCCAGCAGCTTAGCGACCGGGACTAGCGGTTACAATGAGCAGTTCTTC. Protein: CASSLATGTSGYNEQFF.

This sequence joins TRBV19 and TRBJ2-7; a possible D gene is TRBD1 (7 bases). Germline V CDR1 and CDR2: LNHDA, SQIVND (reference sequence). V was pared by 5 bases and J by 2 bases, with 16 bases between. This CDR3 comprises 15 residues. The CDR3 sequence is CASSPRPGGPYEQYF. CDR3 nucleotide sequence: TGTGCCAGTAGTCCTCGCCCAGGGGGGCCCTACGAGCAGTACTTC.

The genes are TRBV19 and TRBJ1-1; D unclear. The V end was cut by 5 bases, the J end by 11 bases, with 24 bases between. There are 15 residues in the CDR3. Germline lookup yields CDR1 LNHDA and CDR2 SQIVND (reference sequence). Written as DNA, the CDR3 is TGTGCCAGTAGTCTCCAATCGACTGCAGCCCAGAGGGCTTTCTTT. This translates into CASSLQSTAAQRAFF. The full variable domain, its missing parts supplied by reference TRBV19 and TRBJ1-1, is DGGITQSPKYLFRKEGQNVTLSCEQNLNHDAMYWYRQDPGQGLRLIYYSQIVNDFQKGDIAEGYSVSREKKESFPLTVTSAQKNPTAFYLCASSLQSTAAQRAFFGQGTRLTVV.

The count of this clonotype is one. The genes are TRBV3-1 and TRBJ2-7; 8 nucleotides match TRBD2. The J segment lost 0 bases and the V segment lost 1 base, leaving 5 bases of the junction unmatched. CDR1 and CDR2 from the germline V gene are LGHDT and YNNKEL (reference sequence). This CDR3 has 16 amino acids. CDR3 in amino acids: CASSQGSGVVSYEQYF. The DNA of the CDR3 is TGTGCCAGCAGCCAAGGTAGCGGGGTGGTCTCCTACGAGCAGTACTTC.

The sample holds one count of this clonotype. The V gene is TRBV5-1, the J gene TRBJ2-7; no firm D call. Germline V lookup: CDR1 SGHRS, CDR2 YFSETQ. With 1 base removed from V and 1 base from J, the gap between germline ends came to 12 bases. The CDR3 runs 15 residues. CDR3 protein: CASSLLAGESYEQYF. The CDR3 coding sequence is TGCGCCAGCAGCTTGCTCGCAGGAGAATCCTACGAGCAGTACTTC.

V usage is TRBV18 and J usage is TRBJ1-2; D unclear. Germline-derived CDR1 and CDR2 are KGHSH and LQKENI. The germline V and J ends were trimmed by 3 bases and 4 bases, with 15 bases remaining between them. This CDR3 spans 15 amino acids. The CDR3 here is CASSPRTESFYGYTF. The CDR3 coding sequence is TGTGCCAGCTCACCGCGGACGGAGAGTTTCTATGGCTACACCTTC.

CDR3 nucleotides: TGCGCCAGTCGTGATGGGTCTGCTAAACTAGCGGGGGGACCTATAGCCAAAAACATTCAGTACTTC. This encodes CASRDGSAKLAGGPIAKNIQYF. This sequence joins TRBV23-1 and TRBJ2-4; 12 nucleotides agree with TRBD2. TRBV23-1 is an ORF, and what it does is uncertain. V trimming: 9 bases; J trimming: 0 bases; junction bases outside the gene matches: 24. This CDR3 is built from 22 residues.

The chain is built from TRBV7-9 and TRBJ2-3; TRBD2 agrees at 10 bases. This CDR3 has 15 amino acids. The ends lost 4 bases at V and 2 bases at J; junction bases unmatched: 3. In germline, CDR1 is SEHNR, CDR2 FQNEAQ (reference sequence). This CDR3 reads CASSSAGGDTDTQYF. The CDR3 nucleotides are TGTGCCAGCAGCTCAGCGGGAGGGGACACAGATACGCAGTATTTT. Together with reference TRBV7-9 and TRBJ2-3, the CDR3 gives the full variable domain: DTGVSQNPRHKITKRGQNVTFRCDPISEHNRLYWYRQTLGQGPEFLTYFQNEAQLEKSRLLSDRFSAERPKGSFSTLEIQRTEQGDSAMYLCASSSAGGDTDTQYFGPGTRLTVL.

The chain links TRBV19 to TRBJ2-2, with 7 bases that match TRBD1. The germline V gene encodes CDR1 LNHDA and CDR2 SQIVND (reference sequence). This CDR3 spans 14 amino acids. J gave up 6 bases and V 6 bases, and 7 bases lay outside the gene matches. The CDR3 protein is CASRVSQGAGELFF. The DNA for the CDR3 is TGTGCCAGTAGGGTGTCCCAGGGGGCCGGGGAGCTGTTTTTT.